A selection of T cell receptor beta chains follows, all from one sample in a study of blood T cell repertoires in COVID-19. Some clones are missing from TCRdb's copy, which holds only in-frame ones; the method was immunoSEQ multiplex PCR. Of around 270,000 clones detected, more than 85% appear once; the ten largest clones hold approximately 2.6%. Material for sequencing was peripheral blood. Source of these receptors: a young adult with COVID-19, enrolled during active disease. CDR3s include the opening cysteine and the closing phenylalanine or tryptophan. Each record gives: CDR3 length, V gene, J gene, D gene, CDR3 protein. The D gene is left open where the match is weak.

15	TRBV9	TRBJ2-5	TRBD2	CASSTPLLAEETQYF
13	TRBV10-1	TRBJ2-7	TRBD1	CASSDRGPSEQYF
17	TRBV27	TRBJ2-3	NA	CASSFLEAVRGTDTQYF
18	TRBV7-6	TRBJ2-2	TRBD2	CASSLLAGGPRNTGELFF
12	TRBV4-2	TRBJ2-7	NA	CASSQDTYEQYF
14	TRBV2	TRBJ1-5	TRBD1	CASSDGQGNQPQHF
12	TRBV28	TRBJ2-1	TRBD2	CASSASGGEQFF
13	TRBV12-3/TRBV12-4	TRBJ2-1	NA	CASTSTLAGEQFF
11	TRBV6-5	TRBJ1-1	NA	CAVAGGTEAFF
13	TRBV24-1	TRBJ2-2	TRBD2	CATGLADTGELFF
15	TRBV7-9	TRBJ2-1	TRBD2	CASSPVSGGNNEQFF
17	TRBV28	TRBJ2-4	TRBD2	CASSSLRTSPTGDIQYF
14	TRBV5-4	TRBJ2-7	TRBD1	CASSARQGSYEQYF
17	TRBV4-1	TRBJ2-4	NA	CASSQEVAGPGRNIQYF
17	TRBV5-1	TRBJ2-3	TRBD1	CASSLSGQGLSTDTQYF
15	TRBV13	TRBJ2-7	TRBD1	CASSLGTGLSYEQYF
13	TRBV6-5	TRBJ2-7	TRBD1	CAILDRSSYEQYF
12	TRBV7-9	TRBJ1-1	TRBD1	CASSLMDREAFF
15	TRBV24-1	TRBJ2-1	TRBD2	CATSEASGRYYEQFF
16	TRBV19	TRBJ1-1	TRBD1	CASKPTEQGANTEAFF
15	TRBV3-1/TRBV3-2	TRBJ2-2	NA	CASSLVREGTGELFF
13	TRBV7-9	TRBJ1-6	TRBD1	CASSWTGVSALHF
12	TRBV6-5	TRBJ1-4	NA	CATRGDNEKLFF
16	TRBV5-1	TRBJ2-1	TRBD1	CASSLEAGGIRNEQFF
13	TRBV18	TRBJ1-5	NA	CASSLESNQPQHF
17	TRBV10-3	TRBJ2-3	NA	CAISESLARASTDTQYF
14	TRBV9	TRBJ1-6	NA	CASSVAPVYSPLHF
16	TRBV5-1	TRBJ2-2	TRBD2	CASTPLAGGNTGELFF
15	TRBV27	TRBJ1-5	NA	CASSTAAGDSQPQHF
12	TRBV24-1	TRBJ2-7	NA	CATSDLEDEQYF
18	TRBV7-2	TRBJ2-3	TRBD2	CASSLATAGVVRSDTQYF
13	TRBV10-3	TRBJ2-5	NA	CAISDGAGETQYF
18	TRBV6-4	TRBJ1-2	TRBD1	CASSDYGDRGLPNYGYTF
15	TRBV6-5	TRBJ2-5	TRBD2	CASSYGGRASETQYF
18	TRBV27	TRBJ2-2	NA	CASSPFDAGNSNTGELFF
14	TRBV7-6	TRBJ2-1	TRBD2	CASSPSGIYNEQFF
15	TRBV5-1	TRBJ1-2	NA	CASSLSPTANYGYTF
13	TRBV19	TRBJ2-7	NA	CASKEGSHYEQYF
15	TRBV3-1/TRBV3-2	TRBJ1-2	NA	CASSPTGTLESGYTF
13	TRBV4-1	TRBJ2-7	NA	CASSQNQGYEQYF
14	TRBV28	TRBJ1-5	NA	CASSLPVLNQPQHF
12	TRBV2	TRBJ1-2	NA	CASREGRDGYTF
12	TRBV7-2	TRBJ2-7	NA	CASTGQSYEQYF
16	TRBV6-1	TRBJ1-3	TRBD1	CASSENRGHSGNTIYF
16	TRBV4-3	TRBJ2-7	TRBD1	CASSPAAGTGGYEQYF
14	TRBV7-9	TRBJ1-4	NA	CASSLAVRGEKLFF
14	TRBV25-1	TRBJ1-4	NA	CASSEAGADEKLFF
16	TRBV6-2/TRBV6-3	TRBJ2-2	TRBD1	CASSYGQGLNTGELFF
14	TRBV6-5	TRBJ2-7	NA	CASSYRVEGYEQYF
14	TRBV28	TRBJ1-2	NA	CASSLRGSAYGYTF
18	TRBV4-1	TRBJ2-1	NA	CASSQDGGVMSSYNEQFF
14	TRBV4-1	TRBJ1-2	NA	CASSQVPGPLSYTF
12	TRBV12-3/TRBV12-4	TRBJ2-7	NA	CASSPAAYEQYF